This is a list of T cell receptor beta chains from one sample in a study of a mutant IDH1 vaccine in newly diagnosed glioma. Their cognate antigens are unknown. Only in-frame clones appear in the TCRdb table, and some are missing; sequencing was by immunoSEQ multiplex PCR. The top ten hold roughly 0.81% of the sample, which has about 94,000 clones, roughly 86% seen once. The sample here was PBMCs, taken from a glioma patient whose treatment included an IDH1 peptide vaccine. Receptors were obtained from a woman aged 45-59 years with glioma. Both conserved end residues are part of each CDR3. Fields, in order: J gene, clone size, D gene, V gene, CDR3 length, CDR3 DNA, CDR3 protein. The D gene is left open where the match is weak. Only part of the rows carry a size: once, few, many, or a class if the clone is expanded.

>TRBJ1-1|NA|NA|TRBV6-6|14
TGTGCCAGCAGTTACCCGCCGAGGAACACTGAAGCTTTCTTT
CASSYPPRNTEAFF
>TRBJ2-1|NA|NA|TRBV10-3|14
TGTGCCATCAGTGAGTCACAGGGGAGGTATGAGCAGTTCTTC
CAISESQGRYEQFF
>TRBJ1-1|NA|NA|TRBV5-1|14
TGCGCCAGCAGCTTGGTACCAGGGGCCACTGAAGCTTTCTTT
CASSLVPGATEAFF
>TRBJ2-7|NA|NA|TRBV6-5|13
TGTGCCAGCAGTTCCCCTCCAGGTTACGAGCAGTACTTC
CASSSPPGYEQYF
>TRBJ1-5|NA|NA|TRBV2|14
TGTGCCAGCAGTGACTTCCTAGGGGGTCAGCCCCAGCATTTT
CASSDFLGGQPQHF
>TRBJ2-6|NA|NA|TRBV12-2|14
TGTGCAAGTCGTGACAGCTCTGGGGCCAACGTCCTGACTTTC
CASRDSSGANVLTF
>TRBJ1-3|NA|NA|TRBV7-3|17
TGTGCCAGCAGCCCCCGGGGGGGTGCAATCTCTGGAAACACCATATATTTT
CASSPRGGAISGNTIYF
>TRBJ2-3|once|NA|TRBV5-1|14
TGCGCCACCTCAGAGGGACACAACACAGATACGCAGTATTTT
CATSEGHNTDTQYF
>TRBJ2-1|NA|NA|TRBV7-2|15
TGTGCCAGCCTGAGGGCTCCAGGGGCCTACAATGAGCAGTTCTTC
CASLRAPGAYNEQFF
>TRBJ2-7|NA|TRBD1|TRBV27|16
TGTGCCAGCAGTTACCGCCTCGGACAGGGGACCTACGAGCAGTACTTC
CASSYRLGQGTYEQYF
>TRBJ2-3|NA|TRBD2|TRBV10-2|14
TGCGCCAGCAGTGAGAGCGGGAGAACAGATACGCAGTATTTT
CASSESGRTDTQYF
>TRBJ1-4|NA|NA|TRBV15|15
TGTGCCACCAGCAGGTCCTGGGGACTTAATGAAAAACTGTTTTTT
CATSRSWGLNEKLFF
>TRBJ2-1|NA|NA|TRBV5-1|11
TGCGCCAGCAAAAGGGACAATGAGCAGTTCTTC
CASKRDNEQFF
>TRBJ2-7|NA|TRBD1|TRBV18|15
TGTGCCAGCTCACCAACCGGACAGGGGTCCTACGAGCAGTACTTC
CASSPTGQGSYEQYF
>TRBJ1-5|NA|NA|TRBV7-2|16
TGTGCCAGCAGCCTCCTAGGACAGTATAGCAATCAGCCCCAGCATTTT
CASSLLGQYSNQPQHF
>TRBJ2-4|NA|TRBD1|TRBV28|19
TGTGCCAGCAGTAGACAGACAGGGGGACCTACTAGGGCCAAAAACATTCAGTACTTC
CASSRQTGGPTRAKNIQYF
>TRBJ1-2|few|TRBD1|TRBV11-2|16
TGTGCCAGCAGCCCAGGACAGGCAGCCGTTAACTATGGCTACACCTTC
CASSPGQAAVNYGYTF
>TRBJ2-7|once|TRBD2|TRBV6-1|15
TGTGCCAGCAGTGAGCCGGGACTAGCGGCCTACGAGCAGTACTTC
CASSEPGLAAYEQYF
>TRBJ2-1|NA|NA|TRBV10-3|16
TGTGCCATCACCTCCCTAGGTAGCGGACTTTACAATGAGCAGTTCTTC
CAITSLGSGLYNEQFF
>TRBJ1-1|NA|NA|TRBV28|12
TGTGCCAGCAGTCCCCTCCGCCCTGAAGCTTTCTTT
CASSPLRPEAFF
>TRBJ2-7|once|TRBD2|TRBV5-1|15
TGCGCCAGCAGCTTGGGGCTAGCGGGAGCCTACGAGCAGTACTTC
CASSLGLAGAYEQYF
>TRBJ2-1|NA|NA|TRBV4-1|15
TGCGCCAGCAGCCAAGATTTGAAGCAGGGGAATGAGCAGTTCTTC
CASSQDLKQGNEQFF
>TRBJ2-5|NA|NA|TRBV9|16
TGTGCCAGCAGCTCAGGGCAGGGGGGTGCCTGGGAGACCCAGTACTTC
CASSSGQGGAWETQYF
>TRBJ1-5|NA|NA|TRBV28|16
TGTGCCAGCAGTTTAATGACACAGGGAAGCAATCAGCCCCAGCATTTT
CASSLMTQGSNQPQHF
>TRBJ2-7|NA|TRBD1|TRBV5-1|14
TGCGCCAGCCGACCCGGGACAGGGGGTGACGAGCAGTACTTC
CASRPGTGGDEQYF
>TRBJ2-1|NA|NA|TRBV25-1|11
TGTGCCAGCACGCAGTACGGGGAGCAGTTCTTC
CASTQYGEQFF
>TRBJ2-5|NA|NA|TRBV11-2|16
TGTGCCAGCAGCTTACTCCCAGGGGTGGCCCAAGAGACCCAGTACTTC
CASSLLPGVAQETQYF
>TRBJ1-2|NA|NA|TRBV10-3|19
TGTGCCATCAGTGAGTCGACGATGGCAGCGTTCGGGCGGGACTATGGCTACACCTTC
CAISESTMAAFGRDYGYTF